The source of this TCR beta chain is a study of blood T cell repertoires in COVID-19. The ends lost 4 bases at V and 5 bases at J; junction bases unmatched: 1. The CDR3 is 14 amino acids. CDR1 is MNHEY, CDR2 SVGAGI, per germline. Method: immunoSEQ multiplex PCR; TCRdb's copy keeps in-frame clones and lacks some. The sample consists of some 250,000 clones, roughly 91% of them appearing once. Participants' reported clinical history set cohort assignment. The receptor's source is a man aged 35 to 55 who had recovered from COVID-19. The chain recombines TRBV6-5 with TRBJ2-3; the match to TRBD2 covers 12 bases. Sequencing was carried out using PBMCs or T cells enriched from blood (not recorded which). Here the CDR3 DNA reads TGTGCCAGCAGTTTGGGACTAGCGGGAGATACGCAGTATTTT. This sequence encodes CASSLGLAGDTQYF.